These T cell receptor beta chains were read from a single sample in a study of T cell responses to AZD1222 COVID-19 vaccine. Sequencing used immunoSEQ multiplex PCR; TCRdb keeps in-frame clones, though not all of them. The table shows some 120,000 clones, with roughly 87% occurring only once. The input for sequencing was peripheral blood, taken on day 0 of AZD1222 vaccination. Receptors originate from an adult in good health. CDR3s include the opening cysteine and the closing phenylalanine or tryptophan. D genes are given only for firm matches. Where a row states a size, it is once, few, many or the class of an expanded clone; other rows omit it.

CDR3aa | CDR3nt | v_gene | d_gene | j_gene | abundance
CASSPGRLETQYF | TGTGCCAGCAGCCCCGGGAGGTTAGAGACCCAGTACTTC | TRBV11-2 | TRBD2 | TRBJ2-5 | -
CASSEGQGDYGYTF | TGTGCCAGCAGTGAAGGACAGGGAGACTATGGCTACACCTTC | TRBV2 | TRBD1 | TRBJ1-2 | -
CASSPLRPGTGTEAFF | TGTGCCAGCTCACCACTTCGACCCGGCACGGGTACTGAAGCTTTCTTT | TRBV18 | - | TRBJ1-1 | -
CASSPQHRGTPLHF | TGTGCCAGCAGCCCTCAGCACAGGGGTACACCCCTCCACTTT | TRBV3-1/TRBV3-2 | TRBD1 | TRBJ1-6 | few
CASSKNTGELFF | TGTGCCAGCAGCAAAAACACCGGGGAGCTGTTTTTT | TRBV9 | - | TRBJ2-2 | -
CASSSWHGYTF | TGTGCCAGCAGCTCATGGCATGGCTACACCTTC | TRBV11-2 | - | TRBJ1-2 | -
CASTPGPNTEAFF | TGTGCCAGCACTCCCGGGCCCAACACTGAAGCTTTCTTT | TRBV28 | - | TRBJ1-1 | -
CASSYDSRSYNEQFF | TGTGCCAGCAGTTACGACTCCCGATCCTACAATGAGCAGTTCTTC | TRBV6-5 | - | TRBJ2-1 | -
CASSSTGGNTEAFF | TGTGCCAGCAGCTCAACCGGGGGGAACACTGAAGCTTTCTTT | TRBV7-9 | - | TRBJ1-1 | -
CAWRWGSTGYF | TGTGCCTGGAGATGGGGTAGCACTGGGTACTTC | TRBV30 | - | TRBJ2-7 | -
CASSRDSNTGELFF | TGTGCCAGCAGCCGGGACTCAAACACCGGGGAGCTGTTTTTT | TRBV5-4 | - | TRBJ2-2 | -
CASSVAGELFF | TGTGCCAGCAGCGTAGCCGGGGAGCTGTTTTTT | TRBV9 | - | TRBJ2-2 | few
CASSHGGGGNEQFF | TGTGCCAGCAGCCACGGGGGAGGGGGTAATGAGCAGTTCTTC | TRBV6-2/TRBV6-3 | - | TRBJ2-1 | -
CASSFVDTEAFF | TGTGCCAGCAGTTTTGTGGACACTGAAGCTTTCTTT | TRBV27 | - | TRBJ1-1 | -
CASSYSPSGSDEQFF | TGTGCCAGCAGTTACTCGCCTAGCGGGAGCGATGAGCAGTTCTTC | TRBV6-5 | TRBD2 | TRBJ2-1 | -
CAWGTSGYEQYF | TGTGCCTGGGGGACTAGCGGCTACGAGCAGTACTTC | TRBV30 | TRBD2 | TRBJ2-7 | -
CASSLSAGGNQPQHF | TGCGCCAGCAGCTTATCAGCGGGGGGCAATCAGCCCCAGCATTTT | TRBV5-1 | - | TRBJ1-5 | -
CASSPGTASYGYTF | TGTGCCAGCAGCCCGGGGACGGCTTCCTATGGCTACACCTTC | TRBV7-2 | - | TRBJ1-2 | once
CTSSQPGTSAGGVLGNEQFF | TGCACCAGCAGCCAACCCGGGACTAGCGCGGGAGGTGTATTAGGCAATGAGCAGTTCTTC | TRBV1 | - | TRBJ2-1 | -
CATSDYGTGPPFF | TGTGCCACCAGTGATTACGGGACGGGACCTCCGTTCTTC | TRBV24-1 | - | TRBJ2-1 | -
CASRRQGAGSPYEQYF | TGTGCCAGCAGGAGACAGGGAGCGGGGTCCCCCTACGAGCAGTACTTC | TRBV2 | - | TRBJ2-7 | -
CASSHRGGTTEAFF | TGTGCCAGTAGTCACCGAGGGGGCACAACTGAAGCTTTCTTT | TRBV19 | TRBD1 | TRBJ1-1 | -
CASGAGEKLFF | TGTGCCAGCGGGGCCGGCGAAAAACTGTTTTTT | TRBV2 | - | TRBJ1-4 | -
CASSVAGNYGYTF | TGTGCCAGCAGCGTCGCGGGTAACTATGGCTACACCTTC | TRBV9 | - | TRBJ1-2 | once
CASSARTGSGQPQHF | TGTGCCAGCAGTGCTCGTACAGGGAGCGGTCAGCCCCAGCATTTT | TRBV2 | - | TRBJ1-5 | -
CAISPGRDTEAFF | TGTGCCATCAGTCCCGGGAGGGACACTGAAGCTTTCTTT | TRBV10-3 | - | TRBJ1-1 | -
CASSYSWDSPLHF | TGTGCCAGCAGTTATTCTTGGGATTCACCCCTCCACTTT | TRBV6-5 | - | TRBJ1-6 | -
CASRRENNSPLHF | TGCGCCAGCAGACGAGAAAATAATTCACCCCTCCACTTT | TRBV5-1 | - | TRBJ1-6 | -
CASSSTGGGETQYF | TGTGCCAGCAGTTCAACAGGGGGCGGGGAGACCCAGTACTTC | TRBV27 | TRBD1 | TRBJ2-5 | -
CASSWVVDQPQHF | TGTGCCAGCAGTTGGGTAGTGGATCAGCCCCAGCATTTT | TRBV27 | - | TRBJ1-5 | -
CASSFFMGQGSIQPQHF | TGTGCCAGCAGCTTCTTTATGGGACAGGGGAGTATACAGCCCCAGCATTTT | TRBV7-3 | TRBD1 | TRBJ1-5 | -
CASSGGQTYGYTF | TGTGCCAGCAGTGGGGGACAAACCTATGGCTACACCTTC | TRBV2 | - | TRBJ1-2 | once
CASIGAGGLNNSPLHF | TGTGCCAGCATAGGGGCAGGGGGCCTTAATAATTCACCCCTCCACTTT | TRBV6-6 | TRBD1 | TRBJ1-6 | -
CASSLDRPPLHF | TGTGCCAGCAGCTTGGACAGACCACCCCTCCACTTT | TRBV5-4 | - | TRBJ1-6 | -
CASSMQGNFLAKNIQYF | TGTGCCAGTAGTATGCAGGGGAACTTCCTAGCCAAAAACATTCAGTACTTC | TRBV19 | - | TRBJ2-4 | once
CASSPRQAQGEAFF | TGTGCCAGCTCACCGCGACAAGCCCAGGGGGAAGCTTTCTTT | TRBV18 | - | TRBJ1-1 | -